Presented here are 13 T cell receptor beta chains from one specimen sequenced in a study of T-cell memory formation after mild COVID-19. TCRdb re-analysed the 5' RACE reads in MiXCR, keeping a single row per CDR3 protein. The data contain about 82,000 distinct CDR3 sequences, more than 13% of them singletons. Sequencing was performed on PBMCs or a T cell subset sorted from them (not recorded which). These receptors originate from a man aged 18 to 29 who had mild COVID-19 (a few samples of this study predate the infection). Cell type and time point are not known.

The table lists this clonotype with a few counts. The chain links TRBV6-6 to TRBJ2-7, with D perhaps TRBD1 (7 bases). The CDR3 is 15 amino acids. V lost 5 bases, J lost 6 bases, and 20 bases lay in between. Germline loops: CDR1 MNHNY, CDR2 SVGAGI (reference sequence). For the CDR3, the DNA is TGTGCCAGCAGTGGAGGAGGGGGCCCCTATCTCGAGCAGTACTTC. Amino acids: CASSGGGGPYLEQYF.

The chain uses TRBV20-1 and TRBJ2-5, with TRBD2 matching over 11 bases. This CDR3 has 15 residues. The V segment lost 6 bases and the J segment 2 bases; nucleotides outside the gene matches: 8. The germline gives CDR1 DFQATT, CDR2 SNEGSKA (reference sequence). As DNA, the CDR3 is TGCAGTGCACGATCTAGCGGGGGGACACAAGAGACCCAGTACTTC. Its protein product is CSARSSGGTQETQYF.

This clonotype appeared a single time. V is TRBV12-3 or TRBV12-4 and J is TRBJ2-1; 7 bases line up with TRBD1. The CDR3 is made up of 16 amino acids. J was trimmed by 0 bases and V by 6 bases; bases with no gene match: 8. CDR3 sequence: CASSGDRVASYNEQFF. The CDR3 DNA reads as TGTGCCAGCAGCGGAGACAGGGTGGCCTCCTACAATGAGCAGTTCTTC.

The chain combines TRBV5-1 with TRBJ1-6; TRBD1 is a possible D gene (5 bases). Germline values: CDR1 SGHRS, CDR2 YFSETQ. CDR3 length: 14 amino acids. The V end lost 1 base, the J end lost 8 bases, and 10 bases lay between the germline ends. CDR3 sequence (DNA): TGCGCCAGCAGCTTGTTTCAGGGAGATTCACCCCTCCACTTT. Translation: CASSLFQGDSPLHF.

This rearrangement joins TRBV7-9 to TRBJ2-7; D may be TRBD2 (6 bases). Trimming removed 5 bases at V and 4 bases at J, with 18 bases between. In germline, CDR1 is SEHNR, CDR2 FQNEAQ (reference sequence). The length of the CDR3 is 15 residues. The CDR3 loop is CASSPLSGTPYEQYV. CDR3 sequence (DNA): TGTGCCAGCAGCCCATTGTCCGGGACTCCTTACGAGCAGTACGTC.

This clonotype was observed at least ten times. The J gene is TRBJ2-5, the V gene TRBV29-1; D tentatively reads TRBD1 or TRBD2 (5 bases each). The V end lost 2 bases, the J end lost 5 bases, and 9 bases lay between the germline ends. The CDR3 length is 12 residues. Germline CDR1 SQVTM, CDR2 ANQGSEA. The CDR3 coding sequence is TGCAGCGTTGAATGGGGCGGGGAGACCCAGTACTTC. Protein: CSVEWGGETQYF.

This clonotype turned up a few times. The chain is built from TRBV4-3 and TRBJ1-2; the D is unclear. The CDR3 extends over 14 amino acids. V lost 1 base and J lost 4, with 10 bases in between. Germline values: CDR1 LGHNA, CDR2 YSLEER. CDR3 in DNA: TGCGCCAGCAGCCAAGGGAAGAGTTTCTATGGCTACACCTTC. It yields the protein CASSQGKSFYGYTF.

The chain uses TRBV4-1 and TRBJ2-3; 10 positions agree with TRBD2. The CDR3 runs 16 residues. CDR1 is MGHRA, CDR2 YSYEKL, per germline. Trimming cost V 2 bases and J 4 bases; bases outside gene matches: 6. DNA of the CDR3: TGCGCCAGCAGCCAACAGAGACTAGCGGGTTCAGATACGCAGTATTTT. Protein: CASSQQRLAGSDTQYF.

This clonotype was observed a handful of times. V gene TRBV21-1 combines with J gene TRBJ2-5; the table calls TRBD1, which could not be checked here. TRBV21-1 is deemed a pseudogene. The CDR3 has 15 amino acids. The CDR3 here is CASTRHGRGGETQYF. The CDR3 DNA reads as TGTGCCAGCACCCGGCACGGTAGGGGGGGAGAGACCCAGTACTTC.

In this sample, this clonotype turned up once. The V gene is TRBV2, the J gene TRBJ2-1, with no clear D. CDR1 and CDR2 (germline): SNHLY, FYNNEI. The CDR3 has 13 amino acids. The V gene lost 2 bases and the J gene lost 7 bases, with 9 bases spanning the gap. The CDR3 sequence is CASSERNANEQFF. The CDR3 DNA is TGTGCCAGCAGTGAACGAAATGCGAATGAGCAGTTCTTC.

V usage is TRBV6-5 and J usage is TRBJ2-4, with 10 bases matching TRBD1. Germline assignment: CDR1 MNHEY and CDR2 SVGAGI. Trimming at V came to 4 bases and at J to 3 bases, leaving 6 bases not matched to a gene. This CDR3 contains 16 residues. CDR3 coding DNA: TGTGCCAGCAGTTCGAAGGACAGGGGGGTCAAAAACATTCAGTACTTC. Protein sequence: CASSSKDRGVKNIQYF.

The rearrangement links TRBV12-3 or TRBV12-4 to TRBJ2-1; a possible D gene is TRBD2 (5 bases). V shed 6 bases and J shed 6 bases, with 15 bases lying between them. The CDR3 has 14 amino acids. CDR3 protein: CASSSGLGFNEQFF. The CDR3 coding sequence is TGTGCCAGCAGCTCAGGACTTGGATTCAATGAGCAGTTCTTC.

This sequence joins TRBV20-1 and TRBJ1-1; D is ambiguous. V was pared by 5 bases and J by 1 base, with 11 bases between. This CDR3 comprises 13 residues. The V gene's germline CDR1 is DFQATT and CDR2 SNEGSKA (reference sequence). The CDR3 protein is CSADVQRNTEAFF. The CDR3 coding sequence is TGCAGTGCTGACGTACAGCGGAACACTGAAGCTTTCTTT.